The 9 T cell receptor beta chains in this list originate from one sample, sequenced in a study of CD8+CD57+ T cells in acquired aplastic anemia. Genomic DNA templated the TCR beta VDJ and CDR3 profiling. TCRdb re-analysed the reads in MiXCR, keeping a single row per CDR3 protein. The profile covers a few hundred thousand distinct CDR3 sequences, with over 40% appearing a single time and about 20% taken by the ten largest. The authors sequenced patients whose flow cytometry had shown CD8+CD57+ cell expansion. Sequencing was carried out using sorted CD4+, CD8+, or CD8+CD57+ T cells (not recorded which) from PBMCs. The source is a human donor with aplastic anemia.

This clonotype has at least ten counts. V is TRBV20-1 and J is TRBJ1-1; tentative D call: TRBD1 (6 bases). Germline V gives CDR1 DFQATT, CDR2 SNEGSKA (reference sequence). The CDR3 has 15 residues. V shed 0 bases and J shed 3 bases, with 14 bases lying between them. The CDR3 loop is CSARDIAGADTEAFF. CDR3 DNA sequence: TGCAGTGCTAGAGATATCGCGGGGGCGGACACTGAAGCTTTCTTT.

J is TRBJ1-1 and V is TRBV7-2, with a tentative D call TRBD1 (5 bases). The CDR3 length is 15 residues. Germline CDR1 SGHTA, CDR2 FQGNSA. V shed 5 bases and J shed 7 bases, with 20 bases lying between them. The CDR3 loop reads CASSPGGWGNDEAFF. The CDR3 DNA sequence: TGTGCCAGCAGCCCCGGCGGGTGGGGCAACGATGAAGCTTTCTTT. The complete variable domain, with remaining parts taken from reference TRBV7-2 and TRBJ1-1, reads GAGVSQSPSNKVTEKGKDVELRCDPISGHTALYWYRQSLGQGLEFLIYFQGNSAPDKSGLPSDRFSAERTGGSVSTLTIQRTQQEDSAVYLCASSPGGWGNDEAFFGQGTRLTVV.

This clonotype was recorded many times. V and J are TRBV7-9 and TRBJ2-7; maybe TRBD1 (5 bases). This CDR3 is built from 15 residues. V lost 4 bases to trimming and J lost 2 bases, with 15 bases between them. CDR1 and CDR2 (germline): SEHNR, FQNEAQ (reference sequence). The CDR3 nucleotides read TGTGCCAGCAGCTCAGCCTTACAGGTCACCTACGAGCAGTACTTC. It is translated as CASSSALQVTYEQYF.

This clonotype was recorded many times. The rearrangement links TRBV28 to TRBJ1-2; D ambiguous. The CDR3 loop spans 14 amino acids. Germline-derived CDR1 and CDR2 are MDHEN and SYDVKM. V lost 5 bases to trimming and J lost 0 bases, with 10 bases between them. The CDR3 region is CASSTTETNYGYTF. In DNA, the CDR3 is TGTGCCAGCAGTACGACCGAGACTAACTATGGCTACACCTTC.

This clonotype was seen many times. The rearrangement uses TRBV6-5 and TRBJ2-5, with 8 nucleotides matching TRBD2. V lost 9 bases to trimming and J lost 2 bases; unmatched junction nucleotides: 5. The length of the CDR3 is 13 residues. The germline CDR1 and CDR2 sequences are MNHEY and SVGAGI. The CDR3 DNA reads TGTGCCAGAGCGGGGGAGGGTCAAGAGACCCAGTACTTC. It is translated as CARAGEGQETQYF.

V and J are TRBV10-3 and TRBJ2-3; 16 bases are shared with TRBD2. The germline V gene encodes CDR1 ENHRY and CDR2 SYGVKD. V shed 8 bases, J shed 2 bases, and the junction held 1 base outside the gene matches. The CDR3 has 15 residues. This CDR3 reads CAIGTSGGVTDTQYF. CDR3 sequence (DNA): TGTGCCATCGGGACTAGCGGGGGGGTCACAGATACGCAGTATTTT.

Of note for this clonotype: With a much larger clone just one base away, this may be a read error. A read error is likely, as this CDR3 ends without the conserved phenylalanine or tryptophan. The rearrangement uses TRBV2 and TRBJ1-4, with D perhaps matching TRBD1 (5 bases). Trimming took off 7 bases at V and 6 bases at J, with 9 bases between the two ends. Per germline, CDR1 SNHLY and CDR2 FYNNEI. The length of the CDR3 is 12 residues. CDR3 sequence: CASTSGDEKLFL. The CDR3 DNA reads TGTGCCAGCACTTCGGGGGATGAAAAACTGTTTCTT.

The chain links TRBV7-2 to TRBJ2-3, with a possible D match to TRBD2 (7 bases). The length of the CDR3 is 17 residues. Germline V lookup: CDR1 SGHTA, CDR2 FQGNSA. Between the trimmed V and J ends, which lost 1 base and 4 bases, there was a span of 18 bases. As DNA, the CDR3 is TGTGCCAGCAGCTTAGTGGGGGGGGCCGGAGGCGCAGATACGCAGTATTTT. It encodes CASSLVGGAGGADTQYF.

There are many counts of this clonotype. The V and J genes are TRBV5-1 and TRBJ2-5; the D gene could be TRBD1 or TRBD2 (5 bases each). V lost 0 bases and J lost 2, with 8 bases in between. Looked up from germline, CDR1 is SGHRS and CDR2 is YFSETQ. CDR3 size: 14 residues. Written as DNA, the CDR3 is TGCGCCAGCAGCTTGGCGGGGCAACAAGAGACCCAGTACTTC. Translated, it gives CASSLAGQQETQYF.